This T cell receptor (beta chain) was sequenced during a study of beta chain features in type 1 diabetes. Study conclusions and caveats: Whether TCRB rearrangement is influenced by HLA type was left unresolved in this analysis.

V was pared by 6 bases and J by 5 bases, with 9 bases of the junction left unmatched. Per the germline V gene, CDR1 is MDHEN and CDR2 is SYDVKM. The CDR3 loop spans 15 amino acids. A note on this clone: Its specificity is not known.

The authors reverse transcribed all of the isolated RNA, so sequencing captured expressed TCRB transcripts. The repertoire was sequenced with immunoSEQ multiplex PCR; TCRdb's copy has only in-frame clones and lacks some. The top ten hold 0.023% of the sample, which has over 700,000 clones, 17% seen once. Every single donor gave one heparinised blood draw, and these averaged around 120 mL. Based on CD45RO/CCR7/CD25/CD127/CD95/CD27, CD4+ regulatory, stem cell-like memory, naive and central memory cells were sorted. Sequenced sample: naive CD4+ T cells from blood. The chain combines TRBV28 with TRBJ2-1; 8 bases align to TRBD1. The origin of this receptor is a young woman in good health. CDR3 nucleotides: TGTGCCAGCAGCGCGTACGGGACAGGAAACAATGAGCAGTTCTTC. Amino acid sequence: CASSAYGTGNNEQFF.